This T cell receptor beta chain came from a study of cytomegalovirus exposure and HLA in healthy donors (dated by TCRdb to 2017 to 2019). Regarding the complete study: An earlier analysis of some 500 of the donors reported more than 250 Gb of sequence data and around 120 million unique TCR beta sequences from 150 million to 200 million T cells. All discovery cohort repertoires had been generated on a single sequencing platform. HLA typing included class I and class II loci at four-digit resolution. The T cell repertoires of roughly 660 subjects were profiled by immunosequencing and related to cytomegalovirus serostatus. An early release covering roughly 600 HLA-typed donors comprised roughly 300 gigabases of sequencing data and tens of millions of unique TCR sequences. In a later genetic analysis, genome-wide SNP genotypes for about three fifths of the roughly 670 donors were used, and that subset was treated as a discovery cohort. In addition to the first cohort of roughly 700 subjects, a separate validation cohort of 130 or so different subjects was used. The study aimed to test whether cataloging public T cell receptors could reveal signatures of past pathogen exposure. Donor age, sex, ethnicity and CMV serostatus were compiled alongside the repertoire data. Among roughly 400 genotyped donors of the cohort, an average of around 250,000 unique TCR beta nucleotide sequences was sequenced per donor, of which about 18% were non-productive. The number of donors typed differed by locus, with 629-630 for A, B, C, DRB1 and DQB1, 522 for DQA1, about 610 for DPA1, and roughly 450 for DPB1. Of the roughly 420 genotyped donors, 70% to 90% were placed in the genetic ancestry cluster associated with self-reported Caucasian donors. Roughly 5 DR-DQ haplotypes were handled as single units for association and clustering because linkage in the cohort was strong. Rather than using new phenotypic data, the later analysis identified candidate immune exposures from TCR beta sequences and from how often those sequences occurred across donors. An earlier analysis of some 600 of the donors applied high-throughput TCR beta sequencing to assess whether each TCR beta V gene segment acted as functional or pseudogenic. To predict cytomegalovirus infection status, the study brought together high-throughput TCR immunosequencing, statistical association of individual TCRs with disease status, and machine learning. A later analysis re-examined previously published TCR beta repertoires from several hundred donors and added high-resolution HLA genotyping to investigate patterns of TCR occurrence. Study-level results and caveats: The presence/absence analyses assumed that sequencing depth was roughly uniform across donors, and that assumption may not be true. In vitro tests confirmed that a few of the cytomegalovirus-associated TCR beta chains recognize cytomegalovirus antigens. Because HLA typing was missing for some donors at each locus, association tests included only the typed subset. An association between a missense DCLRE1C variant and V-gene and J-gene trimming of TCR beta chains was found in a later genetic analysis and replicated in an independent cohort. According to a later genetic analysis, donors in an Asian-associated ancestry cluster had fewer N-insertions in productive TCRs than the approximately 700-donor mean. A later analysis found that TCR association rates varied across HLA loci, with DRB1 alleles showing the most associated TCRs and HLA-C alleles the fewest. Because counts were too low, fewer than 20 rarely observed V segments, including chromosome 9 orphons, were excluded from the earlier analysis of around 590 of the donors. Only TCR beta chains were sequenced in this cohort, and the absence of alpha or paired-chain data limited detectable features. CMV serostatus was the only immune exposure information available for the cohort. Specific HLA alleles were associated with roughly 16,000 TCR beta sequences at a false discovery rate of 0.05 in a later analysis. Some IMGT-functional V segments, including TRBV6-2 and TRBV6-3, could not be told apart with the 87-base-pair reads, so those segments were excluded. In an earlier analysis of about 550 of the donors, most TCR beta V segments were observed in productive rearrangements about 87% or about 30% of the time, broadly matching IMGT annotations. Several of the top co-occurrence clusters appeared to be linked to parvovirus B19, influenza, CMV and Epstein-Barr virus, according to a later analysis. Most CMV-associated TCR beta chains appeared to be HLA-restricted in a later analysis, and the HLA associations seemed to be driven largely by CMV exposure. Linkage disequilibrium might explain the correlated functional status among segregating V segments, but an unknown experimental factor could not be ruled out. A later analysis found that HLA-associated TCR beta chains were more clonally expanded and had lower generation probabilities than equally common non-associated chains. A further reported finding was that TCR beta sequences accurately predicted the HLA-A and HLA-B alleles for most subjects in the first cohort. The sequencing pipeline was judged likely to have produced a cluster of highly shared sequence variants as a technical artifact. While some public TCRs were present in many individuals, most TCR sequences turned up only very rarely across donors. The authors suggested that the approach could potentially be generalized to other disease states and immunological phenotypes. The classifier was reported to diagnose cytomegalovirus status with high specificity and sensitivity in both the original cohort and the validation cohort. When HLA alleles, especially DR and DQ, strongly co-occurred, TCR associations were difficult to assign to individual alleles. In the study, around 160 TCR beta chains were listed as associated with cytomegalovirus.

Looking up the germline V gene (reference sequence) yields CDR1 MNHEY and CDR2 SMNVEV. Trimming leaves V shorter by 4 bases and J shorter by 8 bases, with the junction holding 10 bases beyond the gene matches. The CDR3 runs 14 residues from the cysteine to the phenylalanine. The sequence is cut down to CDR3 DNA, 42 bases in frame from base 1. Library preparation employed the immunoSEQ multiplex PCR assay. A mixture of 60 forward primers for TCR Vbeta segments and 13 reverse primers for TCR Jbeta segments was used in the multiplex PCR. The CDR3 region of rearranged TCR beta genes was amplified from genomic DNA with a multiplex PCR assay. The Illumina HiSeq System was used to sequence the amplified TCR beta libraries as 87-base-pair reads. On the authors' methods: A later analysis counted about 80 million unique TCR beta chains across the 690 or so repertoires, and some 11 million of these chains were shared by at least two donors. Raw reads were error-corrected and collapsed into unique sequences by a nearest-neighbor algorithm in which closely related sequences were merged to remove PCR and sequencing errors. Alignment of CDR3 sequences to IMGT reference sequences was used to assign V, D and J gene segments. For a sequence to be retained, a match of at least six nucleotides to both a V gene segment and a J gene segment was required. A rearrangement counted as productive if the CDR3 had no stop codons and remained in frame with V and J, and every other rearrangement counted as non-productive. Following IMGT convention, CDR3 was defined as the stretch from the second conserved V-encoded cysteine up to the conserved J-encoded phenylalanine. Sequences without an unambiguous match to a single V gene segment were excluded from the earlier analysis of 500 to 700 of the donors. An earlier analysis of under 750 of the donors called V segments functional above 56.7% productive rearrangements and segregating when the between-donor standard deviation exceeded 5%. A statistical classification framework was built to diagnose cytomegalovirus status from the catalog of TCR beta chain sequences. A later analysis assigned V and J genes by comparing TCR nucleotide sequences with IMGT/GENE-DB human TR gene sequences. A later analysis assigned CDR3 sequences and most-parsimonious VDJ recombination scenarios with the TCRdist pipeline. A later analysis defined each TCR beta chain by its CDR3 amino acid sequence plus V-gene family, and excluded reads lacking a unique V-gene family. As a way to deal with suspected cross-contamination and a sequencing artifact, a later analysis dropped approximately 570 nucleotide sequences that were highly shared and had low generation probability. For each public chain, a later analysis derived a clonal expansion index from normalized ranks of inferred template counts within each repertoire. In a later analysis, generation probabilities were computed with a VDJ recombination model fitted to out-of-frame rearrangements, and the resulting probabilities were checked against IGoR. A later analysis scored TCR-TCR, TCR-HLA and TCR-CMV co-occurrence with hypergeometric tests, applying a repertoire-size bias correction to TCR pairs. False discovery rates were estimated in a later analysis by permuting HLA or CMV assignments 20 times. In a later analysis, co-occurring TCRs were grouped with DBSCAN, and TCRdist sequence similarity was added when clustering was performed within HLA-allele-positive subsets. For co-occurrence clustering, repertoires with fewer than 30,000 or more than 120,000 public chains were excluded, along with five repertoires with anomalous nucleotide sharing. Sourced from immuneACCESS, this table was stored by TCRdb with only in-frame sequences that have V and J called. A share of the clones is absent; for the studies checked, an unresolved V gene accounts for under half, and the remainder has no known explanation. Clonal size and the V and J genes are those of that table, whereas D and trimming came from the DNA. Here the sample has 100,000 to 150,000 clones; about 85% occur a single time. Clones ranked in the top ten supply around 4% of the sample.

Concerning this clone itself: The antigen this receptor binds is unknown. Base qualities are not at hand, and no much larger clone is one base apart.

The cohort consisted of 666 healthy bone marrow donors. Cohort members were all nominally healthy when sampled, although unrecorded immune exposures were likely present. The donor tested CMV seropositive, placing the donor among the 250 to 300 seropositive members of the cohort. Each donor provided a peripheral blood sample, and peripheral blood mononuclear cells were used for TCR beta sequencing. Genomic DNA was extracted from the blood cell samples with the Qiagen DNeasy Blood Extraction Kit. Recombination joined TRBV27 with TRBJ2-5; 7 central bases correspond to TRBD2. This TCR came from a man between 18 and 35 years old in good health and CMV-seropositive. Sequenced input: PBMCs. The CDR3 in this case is CASSSSGLTVTQYF. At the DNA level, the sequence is TGTGCCAGCAGTTCCTCGGGACTAACGGTAACCCAGTACTTC.